The 12 T cell receptor beta chains below were found in one sample sequenced in a study of T cells in localized non-small cell lung cancer. Here immunoSEQ multiplex PCR was the method, and the copy in TCRdb shows in-frame clones only, minus some. The repertoire has 75,000 to 80,000 clones, 88% of them found once; the top ten carry around a fifth. Sequenced material: peripheral blood, taken before any cancer treatment. Receptors were obtained from a woman aged 40-75 years with stage I squamous cell lung carcinoma.

The rearrangement joins TRBV15 to TRBJ2-1; 12 bases line up with TRBD1. The germline CDR1 and CDR2 sequences are LNHNV and YYDKDF (reference sequence). This CDR3 is 20 amino acids long. Unmatched junction bases numbered 20, after V lost 3 bases and J lost 8 bases. The CDR3 loop is CATSRFLPGQGAFYGDEQFF. In DNA, the CDR3 is TGTGCCACCAGCAGGTTCCTACCGGGACAGGGGGCTTTTTACGGGGATGAGCAGTTCTTC. The full variable domain, its missing parts supplied by reference TRBV15 and TRBJ2-1, is DAMVIQNPRYQVTQFGKPVTLSCSQTLNHNVMYWYQQKSSQAPKLLFHYYDKDFNNEADTPDNFQSRRPNTSFCFLDIRSPGLGDTAMYLCATSRFLPGQGAFYGDEQFFGPGTRLTVL.

The V call is TRBV6-6, the J call TRBJ1-2; the D gene is possibly TRBD1 (6 bases). CDR3 size: 13 residues. Trimming took 5 bases from V and 1 from J, leaving 8 bases between them. Germline V gene lookup returns CDR1 MNHNY and CDR2 SVGAGI (reference sequence). The CDR3 sequence is CASSLDSNYGYTF. The CDR3 bases are TGTGCCAGCAGTCTGGACAGTAACTATGGCTACACCTTC.

The V call is TRBV6-6, the J call TRBJ1-1, with D uncertain. Deletions cut 2 bases from V and 0 bases from J, with 13 bases between. Germline assignment: CDR1 MNHNY and CDR2 SVGAGI (reference sequence). The CDR3 runs 16 residues. The CDR3 loop is CASSYDARTMNTEAFF. In DNA form, the CDR3 reads TGTGCCAGCAGTTACGATGCTCGGACCATGAACACTGAAGCTTTCTTT.

This clone was seen a few times. The V gene is TRBV4-2, the J gene TRBJ1-2; D remains unclear. The CDR3 has 12 residues. Germline V gene sequence: CDR1 LGHNA, CDR2 YNFKEQ. The germline V and J ends were trimmed by 0 bases and 8 bases, with 7 bases remaining between them. Here the CDR3 DNA reads TGTGCCAGCAGCCAAGATACCCAGGGCTACACCTTC. It yields the protein CASSQDTQGYTF.

V gene TRBV12-5 combines with J gene TRBJ1-1; D gene unclear. The germline V and J ends were trimmed by 1 base and 7 bases, with 10 bases remaining between them. This CDR3 region has 13 residues. Germline CDR1 LGHNT, CDR2 FRNRAP. CDR3: CASGLGLQGEAFF. In nucleotides, the CDR3 is TGTGCTAGTGGTTTGGGACTGCAAGGTGAAGCTTTCTTT.

V is TRBV7-8 and J is TRBJ2-5, with D perhaps being TRBD1 or TRBD2 (5 bases each). Germline assignment: CDR1 SGHVS and CDR2 FQNEAQ. With 5 bases removed from V and 2 bases from J, the gap between germline ends came to 9 bases. The CDR3 runs to 13 residues. CDR3 amino acids: CASSRDLQETQYF. As DNA, the CDR3 is TGTGCCAGCAGCCGGGACCTGCAAGAGACCCAGTACTTC.

The rearrangement uses TRBV30 and TRBJ1-4; the D is unclear. This CDR3 contains 13 residues. V lost 6 bases and J 0 bases, leaving 8 bases between the germline ends. Germline values: CDR1 GTSNPN, CDR2 SVGIG (reference sequence). As DNA, the CDR3 is TGTGCCTGTGCAAAATCAACTAATGAAAAACTGTTTTTT. Its protein is CACAKSTNEKLFF. The full variable domain, rest sourced from reference TRBV30 and TRBJ1-4, is SQTIHQWPATLVQPVGSPLSLECTVEGTSNPNLYWYRQAAGRGLQLLFYSVGIGQISSEVPQNLSASRPQDRQFILSSKKLLLSDSGFYLCACAKSTNEKLFFGSGTQLSVL.

The chain has TRBV27 and TRBJ1-1; D uncertain. Germline assignment: CDR1 MNHEY and CDR2 SMNVEV (reference sequence). This CDR3 has 13 amino acids. Deletions cut 3 bases from V and 4 bases from J, with 9 bases between. CDR3 in amino acids: CASSFSRGTEAFF. The CDR3 DNA reads TGTGCCAGCAGTTTCAGTCGTGGCACTGAAGCTTTCTTT.

The rearrangement uses TRBV5-6 and TRBJ2-7, with no clear D. The CDR3 length is 14 residues. The germline V gene has CDR1 SGHDT and CDR2 YYEEEE. Trimming stripped 0 bases from V and 3 bases from J, with 10 bases between. The chain's CDR3 is CASSLDGLFYEQYF. CDR3 DNA: TGTGCCAGCAGCTTGGACGGCCTCTTCTACGAGCAGTACTTC.

The V and J genes are TRBV7-9 and TRBJ2-7, with D perhaps matching TRBD2 (6 bases). The V end was cut by 10 bases, the J end by 4 bases, with 8 bases between. Per germline, CDR1 SEHNR and CDR2 FQNEAQ (reference sequence). The CDR3 spans 10 residues. DNA for the CDR3: TGTGCCACCGGGGGTTACGAGCAGTACTTC. The encoded protein is CATGGYEQYF.

This chain uses TRBV27 with TRBJ2-7, with a tentative D call TRBD1 (7 bases). Per the germline V gene, CDR1 is MNHEY and CDR2 is SMNVEV (reference sequence). The CDR3 has 14 residues. Deletions cut 2 bases from V and 2 bases from J, with 10 bases between. This chain's CDR3 is CASSLQGGAYEQYF. Here the CDR3 DNA reads TGTGCCAGCAGTTTACAGGGGGGCGCCTACGAGCAGTACTTC.

In nucleotides, the CDR3 is TGTGCCAGCAGCTTAGACCATGCAACTAATGAAAAACTGTTTTTT. This gives the protein CASSLDHATNEKLFF. The chain carries TRBV7-9 and TRBJ1-4; no definite D call. Germline assignment: CDR1 SEHNR and CDR2 FQNEAQ (reference sequence). Trimming left V 1 base short and J 0 bases short, with 6 bases between. This CDR3 comprises 15 residues.